This TCR beta chain was sequenced for a study of blood T cells in healthy people across ages. General observations from the study: There was no known CMV status for donors, so expanded clonotype changes were possibly confounded.

Germline V CDR1 and CDR2: DFQATT, SNEGSKA (reference sequence). The CDR3 covers 16 residues. V dropped 3 bases and J dropped 4 bases, with 19 bases sitting between them. Notes on this clonotype: No antigen is known for it.

Peripheral blood samples of 9 to 10 milliliters were drawn from each donor. A sample-barcoded 5' primer and a J-beta primer mix were used in a second PCR of roughly 7 to 11 cycles. TCRdb re-analysed the 5' RACE reads in MiXCR, keeping a single row per CDR3 protein. The sample consists of roughly 650,000 distinct CDR3 sequences, approximately 30% of them appearing once. This chain uses TRBV20-1 with TRBJ1-5, with unresolved D. The sequencing input was blood. The origin of this receptor is a woman over 75 in good health. CDR3 sequence reads: CSASIDRGVENQPQHF. CDR3 coding DNA: TGCAGTGCTAGCATCGACCGGGGAGTGGAGAATCAGCCCCAGCATTTT.